This T cell receptor beta chain was recorded in a study of blood T cells in healthy people across ages. Every donor provided 9.5 to 10 milliliters of peripheral blood. The germline CDR1 and CDR2 sequences are ENHRY and SYGVKD. J lost 5 bases, V lost 7 bases, and 8 bases had no gene match. The CDR3 is 14 amino acids. Study-level points and caveats: Diversity figures derived from one million T cells were judged to underestimate the true value.

PCR was performed a second time for about 7 to 11 cycles using a sample-barcoded 5' primer and a J-beta primer mix. MiXCR, run by TCRdb on the 5' RACE reads, gives a single entry per CDR3 protein. The table shows hundreds of thousands of distinct CDR3 sequences, with roughly 48% occurring only once. This clonotype has a single count. No antigen is known for it. Material for sequencing was blood. The receptor comes from an elderly man in good health. The chain combines TRBV10-3 with TRBJ2-3; 8 positions match TRBD2. The CDR3 sequence is CAINGGGQGDTQYF. CDR3 DNA sequence: TGTGCCATCAATGGCGGGGGGCAGGGAGATACGCAGTATTTT.